Each of the 23 T cell receptor beta chains below was sequenced from the same sample in a study of blood T cell repertoires in COVID-19. TCRdb's table, derived via immunoSEQ multiplex PCR, lists solely in-frame clones and lacks some. The sample carries roughly 130,000 clones, roughly 86% recorded once. The sequencing input was PBMCs or T cells enriched from blood (not recorded which). The source is a woman aged 50 to 65 with acute COVID-19.

The V gene is TRBV4-1, the J gene TRBJ2-1; TRBD2 matches 7 bases. Germline loops: CDR1 MGHRA, CDR2 YSYEKL. With V trimmed by 0 bases and J by 8 bases, 7 bases remained unmatched. CDR3 length equals 15 residues. The CDR3 region is CASSQDLAGDYEQFF. The CDR3 DNA is TGCGCCAGCAGCCAAGATCTGGCGGGAGACTATGAGCAGTTCTTC.

The chain employs TRBV28 and TRBJ2-1, with 8 bases lining up with TRBD1. Germline loops: CDR1 MDHEN, CDR2 SYDVKM. The ends lost 10 bases at V and 1 base at J; junction bases unmatched: 9. The CDR3 has 15 residues. CDR3 sequence reads: CATGQASLSYNEQFF. CDR3 bases: TGTGCCACGGGACAGGCGTCTTTATCCTACAATGAGCAGTTCTTC.

The J gene is TRBJ2-7, the V gene TRBV5-1, with 9 bases identical to TRBD1. The CDR3 is 14 residues long. J was trimmed by 4 bases and V by 3 bases; bases with no gene match: 5. Germline V lookup: CDR1 SGHRS, CDR2 YFSETQ. The CDR3 nucleotides are TGCGCCAGCAGCTCAGACAGGGGGTGGTACGAGCAGTACTTC. This gives the protein CASSSDRGWYEQYF.

V is TRBV19 and J is TRBJ2-1; D call uncertain. The V end lost 1 base, the J end lost 12 bases, and 16 bases lay between the germline ends. Germline assignment: CDR1 LNHDA and CDR2 SQIVND (reference sequence). The CDR3 runs to 14 residues. The CDR3 coding sequence is TGTGCCAGTAGTATAGCCCCTAGAGACTTGCGGCAGTTCTTC. Translated, it gives CASSIAPRDLRQFF. Filled out from reference TRBV19 and TRBJ2-1, the complete variable domain reads DGGITQSPKYLFRKEGQNVTLSCEQNLNHDAMYWYRQDPGQGLRLIYYSQIVNDFQKGDIAEGYSVSREKKESFPLTVTSAQKNPTAFYLCASSIAPRDLRQFFGPGTRLTVL.

The rearrangement joins TRBV2 to TRBJ2-7, with 11 positions matching TRBD2. With V trimmed by 7 bases and J by 3 bases, 11 bases remained unmatched. Germline V CDR1 and CDR2: SNHLY, FYNNEI. The CDR3 length is 16 residues. The CDR3 DNA is TGTGCCAGCATCCTCATCACCGGGACTAGCGGCTACGAGCAGTACTTC. It codes for CASILITGTSGYEQYF.

V usage is TRBV2 and J usage is TRBJ1-5; D uncertain. This CDR3 contains 15 residues. Germline-derived CDR1 and CDR2 are SNHLY and FYNNEI. The V end was cut by 6 bases, the J end by 4 bases, with 16 bases between. CDR3 coding DNA: TGTGCCAGCAGGACGCTCCAAACAGAGAATCAGCCCCAGCATTTT. Translating it yields CASRTLQTENQPQHF.

This chain connects TRBV3-1 (or the pseudogene TRBV3-2) to TRBJ1-1; TRBD1 matches 10 bases. The CDR3 is 14 amino acids. V lost 0 bases to trimming and J lost 9 bases; unmatched junction nucleotides: 4. CDR1 and CDR2 (germline): LGHDT, YNNKEL (reference sequence). The CDR3 region is CASSQDDRGLKAFF. For the CDR3, the DNA is TGTGCCAGCAGCCAAGATGACAGGGGGCTTAAAGCTTTCTTT.

The chain couples TRBV29-1 to TRBJ1-2, with D possibly being TRBD1 (5 bases). Trimming cost V 1 base and J 7 bases, with 16 bases left between them. The CDR3 spans 14 residues. Germline CDR1 SQVTM, CDR2 ANQGSEA. CDR3 sequence reads: CSVEVTGGTTGYTF. The CDR3, as DNA: TGCAGCGTTGAAGTCACAGGCGGGACGACTGGCTACACCTTC.

This CDR3 reads CASGGASGSIHEQYF. Written as DNA, the CDR3 is TGTGCCAGCGGGGGAGCTAGCGGGAGTATCCACGAGCAGTACTTC. The chain employs TRBV28 and TRBJ2-7, with TRBD2 matching over 10 bases. V was clipped by 8 bases and J by 5 bases; unmatched bases: 12. Germline V CDR1 and CDR2: MDHEN, SYDVKM. CDR3 size: 15 residues.

The chain combines TRBV7-8 with TRBJ2-5; D remains ambiguous. CDR3 length: 13 amino acids. The germline V gene encodes CDR1 SGHVS and CDR2 FQNEAQ. The V end was cut by 5 bases, the J end by 5 bases, with 12 bases between. The CDR3 loop reads CASSTRLVETQYF. The CDR3 DNA follows: TGTGCCAGCAGCACCAGACTCGTGGAGACCCAGTACTTC.

The V call is TRBV6-2 or TRBV6-3, the J call TRBJ2-1, with 12 bases identical to TRBD2. CDR1 MNHEY and CDR2 SVGEGT come from the germline V gene. The CDR3 is 18 residues long. V lost 2 bases to trimming and J lost 7 bases; unmatched junction nucleotides: 12. This CDR3 reads CASSYPTSSGRAGNEQFF. CDR3 DNA sequence: TGTGCCAGCAGTTACCCCACCTCTAGCGGGAGGGCCGGAAATGAGCAGTTCTTC.

The chain carries TRBV29-1 and TRBJ1-2, with TRBD1 as a possible D gene (6 bases). This CDR3 is built from 13 residues. The V gene lost 6 bases and the J gene lost 3 bases, with 14 bases spanning the gap. CDR1 is SQVTM and CDR2 is ANQGSEA in the germline V gene. The CDR3 protein is CSVGAGGDYGYTF. In DNA form, the CDR3 reads TGCAGCGTAGGAGCGGGGGGCGACTATGGCTACACCTTC.

The chain uses TRBV29-1 and TRBJ2-1; D is uncertain. With 6 bases removed from V and 8 bases from J, the gap between germline ends came to 8 bases. This CDR3 region has 10 residues. Per germline, CDR1 SQVTM and CDR2 ANQGSEA. The CDR3 region has the DNA TGCAGCGTGCGTACGGATGAGCAGTTCTTC. It codes for CSVRTDEQFF.

The chain carries TRBV30 and TRBJ1-3; possibly TRBD1 for D (6 bases). Between the trimmed V and J ends, which lost 3 bases and 2 bases, there was a span of 8 bases. Germline-derived CDR1 and CDR2 are GTSNPN and SVGIG (reference sequence). The CDR3 runs 13 residues. This chain's CDR3 is CAWSTGTGNTIYF. The CDR3 DNA reads TGTGCCTGGAGCACAGGGACTGGAAACACCATATATTTT.

CDR3 loop: CASSPVGQGDGYTF. The CDR3 region has the DNA TGTGCCAGTAGCCCTGTCGGACAGGGGGATGGCTACACCTTC. This chain uses TRBV19 with TRBJ1-2, with TRBD1 matching over 10 bases. V was pared by 6 bases and J by 6 bases, with 7 bases of the junction left unmatched. This CDR3 is built from 14 residues. From germline, CDR1 is LNHDA and CDR2 SQIVND (reference sequence).

V gene TRBV7-3 combines with J gene TRBJ2-5, with TRBD2 identical over 8 bases. CDR1 and CDR2 (germline): SGHTA, FQGTGA. There are 14 residues in the CDR3. J was trimmed by 1 base and V by 5 bases; bases with no gene match: 3. CDR3 loop: CASSQTSGQETQYF. DNA of the CDR3: TGTGCCAGCAGCCAAACTAGCGGCCAAGAGACCCAGTACTTC. Filled out from reference TRBV7-3 and TRBJ2-5, the complete variable domain reads GAGVSQTPSNKVTEKGKYVELRCDPISGHTALYWYRQSLGQGPEFLIYFQGTGAADDSGLPNDRFFAVRPEGSVSTLKIQRTERGDSAVYLCASSQTSGQETQYFGPGTRLLVL.

The rearrangement uses TRBV19 and TRBJ1-1; 9 nucleotides align to TRBD1. The V and J ends lost 10 bases and 2 bases, in that order; junction bases with no gene match: 11. This CDR3 spans 15 amino acids. Germline values: CDR1 LNHDA, CDR2 SQIVND (reference sequence). CDR3 loop: CATRTGDTFNTEAFF. The CDR3 region has the DNA TGTGCCACCCGGACAGGGGATACTTTTAACACTGAAGCTTTCTTT.

The chain employs TRBV3-1 (or the pseudogene TRBV3-2) and TRBJ1-5; D may be TRBD1 (5 bases). Germline CDR1 reads LGHDT; CDR2 reads YNNKEL (reference sequence). Trimming cost V 2 bases and J 4 bases, with 9 bases left between them. This CDR3 is built from 14 residues. CDR3 nucleotides: TGTGCCAGCAGCCAAAGCCAGGGTAATCAGCCCCAGCATTTT. It yields the protein CASSQSQGNQPQHF.

The rearrangement links TRBV29-1 to TRBJ1-1; D not resolved. Between the trimmed V and J ends, which lost 6 bases and 1 base, there was a span of 12 bases. The germline CDR1 and CDR2 sequences are SQVTM and ANQGSEA. The CDR3 runs to 13 residues. The CDR3 reads CSVLRGGNTEAFF. Written as DNA, the CDR3 is TGCAGCGTCCTCAGAGGAGGGAACACTGAAGCTTTCTTT.

The V and J genes are TRBV2 and TRBJ1-1; 8 bases fit TRBD1. CDR3 length: 16 amino acids. Germline V CDR1 and CDR2: SNHLY, FYNNEI. V dropped 7 bases and J dropped 0; count of bases not matched to a gene: 10. CDR3 nucleotide sequence: TGTGCCAGCATGACAGACAGGGGAGTCATGAACACTGAAGCTTTCTTT. It yields the protein CASMTDRGVMNTEAFF.

About this clone: The same CDR3 also results from other DNA sequences found in this sample. The V gene is TRBV11-3, the J gene TRBJ2-2, with D possibly TRBD1 on 6 matching bases. V was pared by 1 base and J by 2 bases, with 8 bases between. Germline CDR1 reads SGHNT; CDR2 reads YENEEA. This CDR3 is built from 15 residues. The CDR3 reads CASSLGDKNTGELFF. DNA of the CDR3: TGTGCCAGCAGCTTAGGGGACAAAAACACCGGGGAGCTGTTTTTT.

At least ten counts were recorded for this clone. The V gene is TRBV7-2, the J gene TRBJ2-4; the match to TRBD1 covers 8 bases. This CDR3 region has 15 residues. With V trimmed by 2 bases and J by 7 bases, 7 bases remained unmatched. CDR1 SGHTA and CDR2 FQGNSA come from the germline V gene. The CDR3 DNA is TGTGCCAGCAGCTTAATGGAGACAGGGGCGAACATTCAGTACTTC. Protein product: CASSLMETGANIQYF.

This chain joins TRBV5-4 and TRBJ2-1, with D possibly matching TRBD2 (6 bases). CDR3 size: 17 residues. The germline V gene encodes CDR1 SGHNT and CDR2 YYREEE (reference sequence). Trimming cost V 4 bases and J 8 bases, with 25 bases left between them. The chain's CDR3 is CASSARGRAGSGDEQFF. The CDR3 coding sequence is TGTGCCAGCAGCGCCCGGGGTAGGGCGGGAAGTGGGGATGAGCAGTTCTTC.